This record looks at one T cell receptor beta chain sequence and its context. No antigen is known for it. This record comes from a study of blood T cells in healthy people across ages. Study-wide results and limits: The fall in TCR beta diversity per million T cells was roughly linear with age.

Total RNA amounts of at least 5 micrograms were extracted per sample. Through a sample-barcoded 5' primer and a J-beta primer mix, a second PCR was run for roughly 6 to 11 cycles. TCRdb independently ran MiXCR on the 5' RACE reads; one entry per CDR3 protein. In the table there are just over 800,000 distinct CDR3 sequences, around two thirds of which are singletons. This TCR derives from a young man in good health. The specimen sequenced was blood.

The DNA for the CDR3 is TGTGCCAGCAGCGCCACTACAGGGATCAATGAGCAGTTCTTC. Translating gives CASSATTGINEQFF. The chain combines TRBV9 with TRBJ2-1; possible D gene TRBD1, 6 bases. The germline V gene encodes CDR1 SGDLS and CDR2 YYNGEE. There are 14 residues in the CDR3. V was pared by 3 bases and J by 6 bases, with 13 bases between.